This TCR beta chain stems from a study of CD8 T cells in Susac syndrome (dated by TCRdb to about 2019). With regard to the full study: Whether CD8+ T cell activation and differentiation in Susac syndrome was antigen driven was tested using repertoire sequencing. What the work shows at the level of the full study, not this receptor alone: The number of individuals in the TCR sequencing and HLA analysis was acknowledged as relatively small.

About this clonotype itself: What this receptor recognizes is not known. Per-base quality was not reported, and no clone a single base away is much larger than it.

Peripheral blood CD8+ and CD4+ T cells from healthy donors, Susac syndrome patients and multiple sclerosis patients were profiled by high-throughput TCR beta sequencing. The multiple sclerosis controls were treatment-naive patients who had stable or active relapsing-remitting disease and met the revised McDonald criteria. Bulk CD8+ and CD4+ T cells were purified by magnetic negative isolation, whereas CD8+ TEMRA cells were enriched by FACS. Blood was collected in EDTA tubes and processed within 24 hours, with PBMCs isolated through density gradient centrifugation. PBMCs intended for TCR sequencing were frozen in liquid nitrogen and were later thawed in a 37 degrees C water bath. The sorted or isolated CD4+, CD8+ and CD8+ TEMRA cells reached a purity of at least 90%. RNA was extracted using the RNeasy kit, and roughly 0.45 to 1 microgram was reverse transcribed with random hexamers. The immunoSEQ multiplex PCR assay, which covers 54 Vbeta and 13 Jbeta segments, was used to amplify TCR beta CDR3 regions. PCR amplification bias was corrected using a synthetic template baseline for primer optimization and computational correction. The original methods were these. Reads were annotated to V, D and J genes per IMGT and analyzed with immunoSEQ Analyzer, keeping only productive sequences. To calculate clonality, Shannon entropy was normalized by log2 of the number of productive unique sequences and then subtracted from one. For each patient and control, public and private clones were evaluated within the 100 most prevalent clones. Clones were defined as Susac-specific when absent from the healthy and MS cohorts, from fewer than 1,300 published viral clones and from other ImmuneACCESS disease sequences. Starting from the raw public reads, TCRdb applied fastp trimming at Q25, assembled clones with MiXCR and retained in-frame beta chains. CDR3 protein sequences are deduplicated, and each keeps its most common genes and DNA. The V and J calls were not made by the authors but by TCRdb's processing. This sample comprises about 200,000 distinct CDR3 sequences, 90% to 95% of them detected only once. Just under 0.095% of the sample is held by the ten biggest clonotypes.

Taken from the germline V gene (reference sequence), the CDR1 and CDR2 loops are PRHDT and FYEKMQ. The CDR3 goes from the cysteine to the phenylalanine over 13 residues. This entry keeps only the CDR3 DNA: 39 bases, framed from base 1. The junction carries 3 bases between V and J, which are trimmed by 1 base and 0 bases respectively. Recombination joined TRBV13 with TRBJ2-5; no D gene can be assigned with confidence. The sequenced material came from CD4+ T cells from PBMCs. This sequence originates from a human donor with multiple sclerosis. The DNA reads TGTGCCAGCAGCTTAGAATACCAAGAGACCCAGTACTTC. Protein translation: CASSLEYQETQYF.